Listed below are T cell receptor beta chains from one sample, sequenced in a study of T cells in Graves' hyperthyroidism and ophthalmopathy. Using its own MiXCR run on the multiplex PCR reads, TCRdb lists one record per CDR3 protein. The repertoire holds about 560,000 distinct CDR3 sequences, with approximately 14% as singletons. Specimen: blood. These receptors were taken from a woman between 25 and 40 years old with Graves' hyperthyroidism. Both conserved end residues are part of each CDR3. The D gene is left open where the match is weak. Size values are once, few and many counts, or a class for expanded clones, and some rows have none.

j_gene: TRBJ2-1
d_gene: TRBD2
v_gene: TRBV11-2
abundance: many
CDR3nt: TGTGCCAGCAGCCAAGAGACTAGCGGGCCTCTAGAGCAGTTCTTC
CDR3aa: CASSQETSGPLEQFF

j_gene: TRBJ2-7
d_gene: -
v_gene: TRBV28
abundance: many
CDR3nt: TGTGCCAGCAGTTTATTCGGCCAAACAACCTACGAGCAGTACTTC
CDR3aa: CASSLFGQTTYEQYF

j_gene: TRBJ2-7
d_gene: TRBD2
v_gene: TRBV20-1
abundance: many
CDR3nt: TGCAGTGCTATTAGCGGGAGGGCCCTCGGGGAGCAGTACTTC
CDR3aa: CSAISGRALGEQYF

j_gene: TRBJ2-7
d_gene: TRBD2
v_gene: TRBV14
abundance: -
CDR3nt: TGTGCCAGCAGCCAAGGACTAGCGGGAGGTCCTTCCTACGAGCAGTACTTC
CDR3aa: CASSQGLAGGPSYEQYF

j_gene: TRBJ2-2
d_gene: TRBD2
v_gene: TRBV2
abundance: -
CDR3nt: TGTGCCAGCACCCGCGAGAGCGGGAGGGCCGACACCGGGGAGCTGTTTTTT
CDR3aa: CASTRESGRADTGELFF

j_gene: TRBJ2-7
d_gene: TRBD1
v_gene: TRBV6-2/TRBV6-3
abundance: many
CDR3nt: TGTGCCAGCAGTTTAAGTTGGACAGGGGGCTACGAGCAGTACTTC
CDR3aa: CASSLSWTGGYEQYF

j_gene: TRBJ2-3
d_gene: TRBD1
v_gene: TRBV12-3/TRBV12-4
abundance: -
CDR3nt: TGTGCCAGCAGTGATACGGACAGGGCCGGAGATACGCAGTATTTT
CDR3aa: CASSDTDRAGDTQYF

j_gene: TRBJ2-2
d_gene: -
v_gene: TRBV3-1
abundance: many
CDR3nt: TGTGCCAGCAGCCGTCCCGCGGGACCCGGGGAGCTGTTTTTT
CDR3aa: CASSRPAGPGELFF

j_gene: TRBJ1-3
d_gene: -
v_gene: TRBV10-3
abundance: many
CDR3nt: TGTGCCATCAGTGACGGGCCGGCAAGCTCTGGAAACACCATATATTTT
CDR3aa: CAISDGPASSGNTIYF

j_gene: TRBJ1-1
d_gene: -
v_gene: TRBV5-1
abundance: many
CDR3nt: TGCGCCAGCAGCTTCTGGGCGGAGAGGAACACTGAAGCTTTCTTT
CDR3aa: CASSFWAERNTEAFF

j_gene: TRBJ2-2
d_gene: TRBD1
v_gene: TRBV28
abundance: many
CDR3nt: TGTGCCAGCAGTTTATTGCCCCAGGGGGCGATCGGGGAGCTGTTTTTT
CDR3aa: CASSLLPQGAIGELFF

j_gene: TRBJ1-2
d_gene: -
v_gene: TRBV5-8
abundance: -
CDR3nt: TGTGCCAGCCATTTGGAGGGGAAGAGGTATGGCTACACCTTC
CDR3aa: CASHLEGKRYGYTF

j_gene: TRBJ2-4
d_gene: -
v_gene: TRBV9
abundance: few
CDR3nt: TGTGCCAGCAGCCCATACGCGGTTGGGGCCAAAAACATTCAGTACTTC
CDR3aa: CASSPYAVGAKNIQYF

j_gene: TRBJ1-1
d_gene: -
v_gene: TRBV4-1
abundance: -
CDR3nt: TGCGCCAGCAGCCAAGTGGTAGGGCTGGGCATGGCTTTCTTT
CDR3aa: CASSQVVGLGMAFF

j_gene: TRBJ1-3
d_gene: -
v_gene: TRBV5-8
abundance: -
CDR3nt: TGTGCCAGCAGATGGGAAGGGTTCGCTGGAAACACCATATATTTT
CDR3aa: CASRWEGFAGNTIYF

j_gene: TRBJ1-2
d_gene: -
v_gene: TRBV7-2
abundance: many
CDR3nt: TGTGCCAGCAGCGTTCCTCAAAACCTTAACTATGGCTACACCTTC
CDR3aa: CASSVPQNLNYGYTF

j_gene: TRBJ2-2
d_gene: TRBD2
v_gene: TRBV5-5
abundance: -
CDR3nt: TGTGCCAGCAGCCCAGAGCGGGAGAGCACCGGGGAGCTGTTTTTT
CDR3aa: CASSPERESTGELFF

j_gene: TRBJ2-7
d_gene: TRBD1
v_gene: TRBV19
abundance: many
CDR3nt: TGTGCCAGTAGTATAAGTGTCGGCAGGGGGCGCGAGCAGTACTTC
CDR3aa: CASSISVGRGREQYF

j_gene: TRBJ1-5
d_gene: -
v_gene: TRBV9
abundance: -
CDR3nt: TGTGCCAGCAGCGTAGTCACAGTCAATCAGCCCCAGCATTTT
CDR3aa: CASSVVTVNQPQHF

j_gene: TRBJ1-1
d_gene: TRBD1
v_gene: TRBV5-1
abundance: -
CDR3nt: TGCGCCAGCGGCAACTCGGGACAGTTGAACACTGAAGCTTTCTTT
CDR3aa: CASGNSGQLNTEAFF

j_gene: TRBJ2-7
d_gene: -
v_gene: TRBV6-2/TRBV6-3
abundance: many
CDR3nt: TGTGCCAGCAGTTGGCCTGTTTCCGAGCAGTACTTC
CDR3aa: CASSWPVSEQYF

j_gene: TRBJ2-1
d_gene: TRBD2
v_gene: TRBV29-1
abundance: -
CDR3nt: TGCAGCGTCATTTTCGGACTAGCGGGTAAACCCTATATAACCGAGCAGTTCTTC
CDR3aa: CSVIFGLAGKPYITEQFF

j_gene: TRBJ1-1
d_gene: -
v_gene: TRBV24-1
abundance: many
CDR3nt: TGTGCCACCCGCGCTATTTGGGGGAACACTGAAGCTTTCTTT
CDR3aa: CATRAIWGNTEAFF

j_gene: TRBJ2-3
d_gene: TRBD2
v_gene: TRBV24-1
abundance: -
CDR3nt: TGTGCCACCAGTGACCCCTTGACTAGCGGGAGAGGCACAGATACGCAGTATTTT
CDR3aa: CATSDPLTSGRGTDTQYF

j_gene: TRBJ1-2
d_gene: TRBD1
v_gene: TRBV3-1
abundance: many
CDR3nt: TGTGCCAGCAGCCAAGCCCCGACAGGGGGAGGAGGAGGCTACACCTTC
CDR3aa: CASSQAPTGGGGGYTF

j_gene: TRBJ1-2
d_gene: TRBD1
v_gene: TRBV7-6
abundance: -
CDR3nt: TGTGCCAGCAGCTCACTAACGGGACAGGGCTATGGCTACACCTTC
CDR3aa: CASSSLTGQGYGYTF

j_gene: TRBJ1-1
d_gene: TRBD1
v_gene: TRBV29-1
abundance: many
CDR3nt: TGCAGCGCCGATCGGGACAGGGGCACTGAAGCTTTCTTT
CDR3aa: CSADRDRGTEAFF

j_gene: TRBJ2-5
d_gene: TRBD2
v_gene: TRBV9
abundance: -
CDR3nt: TGTGCCAGCAGCACCGCGGGAGGGTCAGAGACCCAGTACTTC
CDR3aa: CASSTAGGSETQYF

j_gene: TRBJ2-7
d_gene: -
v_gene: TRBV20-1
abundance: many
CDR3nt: TGCAGTGTGTGGGGTCCGGGATCCTACGAGCAGTACTTC
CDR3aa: CSVWGPGSYEQYF

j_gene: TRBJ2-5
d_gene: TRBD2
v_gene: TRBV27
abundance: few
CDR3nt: TGTGCCAGCAGTTTTGGGCTAGCGGGATCGACCTCTAACTATGAGACCCAGTACTTC
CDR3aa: CASSFGLAGSTSNYETQYF

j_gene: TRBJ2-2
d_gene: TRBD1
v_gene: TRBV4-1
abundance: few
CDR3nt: TGCGCCAGCAGCTCGCCCCCAGGGACAGGGAACACCGGGGAGCTGTTTTTT
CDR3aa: CASSSPPGTGNTGELFF

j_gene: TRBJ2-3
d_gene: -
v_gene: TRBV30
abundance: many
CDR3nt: TGTGCCTGGAGTTACCGCCAGGTCCACACAGATACGCAGTATTTT
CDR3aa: CAWSYRQVHTDTQYF

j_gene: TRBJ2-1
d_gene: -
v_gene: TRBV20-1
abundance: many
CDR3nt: TGCAGTGTGAACTCCTACAATGAGCAGTTCTTC
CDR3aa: CSVNSYNEQFF

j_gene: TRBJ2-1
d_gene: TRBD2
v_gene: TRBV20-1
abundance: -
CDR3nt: TGCAGTGCTAGTGGGCTAGCGGATGACAATGAGCAGTTCTTC
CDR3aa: CSASGLADDNEQFF

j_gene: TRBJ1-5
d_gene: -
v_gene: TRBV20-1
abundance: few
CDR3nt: TGCAGTGCAGTGGACAGCCGCAATCAGCCCCAGCATTTT
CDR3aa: CSAVDSRNQPQHF

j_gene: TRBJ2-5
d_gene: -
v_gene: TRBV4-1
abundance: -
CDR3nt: TGCGCCAGCAGCCAAGCGACAGGCGTAAAAGAGACCCAGTACTTC
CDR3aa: CASSQATGVKETQYF

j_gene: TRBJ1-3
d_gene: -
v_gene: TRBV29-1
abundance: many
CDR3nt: TGCAGCGTTGCGGTGGGGACTGGAAACACCATATATTTT
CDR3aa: CSVAVGTGNTIYF

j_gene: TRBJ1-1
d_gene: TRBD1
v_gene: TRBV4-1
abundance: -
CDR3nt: TGCGCCAGCAGCCCGTCCGGGACAGTGAACACTGAAGCTTTCTTT
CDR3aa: CASSPSGTVNTEAFF

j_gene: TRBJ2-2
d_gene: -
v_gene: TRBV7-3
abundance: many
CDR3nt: TGTGCCAGCAGCCTCGGGCACCCGTCCGGGGAGCTGTTTTTT
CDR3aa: CASSLGHPSGELFF

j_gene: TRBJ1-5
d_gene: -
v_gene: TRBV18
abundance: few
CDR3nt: TGTGCCAGCTCACTCCGAGGGGGGTTGGGCAATCAGCCCCAGCATTTT
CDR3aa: CASSLRGGLGNQPQHF

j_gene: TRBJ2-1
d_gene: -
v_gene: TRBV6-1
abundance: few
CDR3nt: TGTGCCAGCAGTCCTTTCTACGACAATGAGCAGTTCTTC
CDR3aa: CASSPFYDNEQFF

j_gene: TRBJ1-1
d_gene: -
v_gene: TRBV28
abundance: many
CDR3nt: TGTGCCAGCAGTCCGGGGGGGACGCTCAACCCTGAAGCTTTCTTT
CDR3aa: CASSPGGTLNPEAFF

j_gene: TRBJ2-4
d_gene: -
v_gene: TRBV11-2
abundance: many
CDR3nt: TGTGCCAGCAGTCTAGGAGTGGGACCAGGGCGCAAAAACATTCAGTACTTC
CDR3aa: CASSLGVGPGRKNIQYF

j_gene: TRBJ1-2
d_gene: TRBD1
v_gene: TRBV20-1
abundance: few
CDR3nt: TGCAGTGCCCGGACAGGGGTCGGAGGCTACACCTTC
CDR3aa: CSARTGVGGYTF

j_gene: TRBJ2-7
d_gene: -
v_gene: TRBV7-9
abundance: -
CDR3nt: TGTGCCAGCAGCTTAGGGGGCGGTTGGGGGGGCGGCCACACCTACGAGCAGTACTTC
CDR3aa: CASSLGGGWGGGHTYEQYF

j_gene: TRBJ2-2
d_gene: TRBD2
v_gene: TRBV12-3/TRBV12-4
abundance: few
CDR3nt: TGTGCCAGCAGTTGGACTAGCGGGAGATGGATGGGAGCCGGGGAGCTGTTTTTT
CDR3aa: CASSWTSGRWMGAGELFF

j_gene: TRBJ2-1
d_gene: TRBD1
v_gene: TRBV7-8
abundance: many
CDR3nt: TGTGCCAGCAGGAGGACAGGAGGAGGCAATGAGCAGTTCTTC
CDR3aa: CASRRTGGGNEQFF